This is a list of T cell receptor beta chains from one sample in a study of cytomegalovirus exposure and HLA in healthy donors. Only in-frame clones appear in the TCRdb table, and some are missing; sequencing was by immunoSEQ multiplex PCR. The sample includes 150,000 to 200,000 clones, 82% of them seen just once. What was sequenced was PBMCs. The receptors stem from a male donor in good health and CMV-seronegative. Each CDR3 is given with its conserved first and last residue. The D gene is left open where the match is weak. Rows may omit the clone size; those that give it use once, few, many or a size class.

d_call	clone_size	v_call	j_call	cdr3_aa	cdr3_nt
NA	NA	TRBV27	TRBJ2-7	CASRRVGDTYEQYF	TGTGCCAGCAGACGGGTAGGGGACACGTACGAGCAGTACTTC
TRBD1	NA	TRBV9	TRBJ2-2	CASSESTKPGQGAFAGELFF	TGTGCCAGCAGCGAGTCCACAAAACCGGGACAGGGGGCTTTCGCCGGGGAGCTGTTTTTT
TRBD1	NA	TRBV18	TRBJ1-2	CASSLGTGGDYGYTF	TGTGCCAGCTCACTCGGGACAGGGGGTGACTATGGCTACACCTTC
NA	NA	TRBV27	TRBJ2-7	CASSWTGQHSEQYF	TGTGCCAGCAGTTGGACCGGACAGCACTCCGAGCAGTACTTC
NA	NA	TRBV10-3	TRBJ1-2	CAISGETGHSYTF	TGTGCCATCAGTGGGGAGACGGGCCACAGCTACACCTTC
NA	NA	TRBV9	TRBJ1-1	CASSSPGTEAFF	TGTGCCAGCAGCTCCCCGGGCACTGAAGCTTTCTTT
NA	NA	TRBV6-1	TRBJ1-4	CASSPTATNEKLFF	TGTGCCAGCAGTCCAACAGCAACTAATGAAAAACTGTTTTTT
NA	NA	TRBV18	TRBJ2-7	CASSPENRVAYEQYF	TGTGCCAGCTCACCAGAAAACAGGGTGGCCTACGAGCAGTACTTC
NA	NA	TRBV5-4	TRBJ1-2	CASSSDTDSTYGYTF	TGTGCCAGCAGCTCAGATACAGACAGCACTTATGGCTACACCTTC
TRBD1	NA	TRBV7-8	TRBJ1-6	CASSLENRGRSPLHF	TGTGCCAGCAGCTTGGAAAACAGGGGGAGGTCACCCCTCCACTTT
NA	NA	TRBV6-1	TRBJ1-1	CASSKGAGTEAFF	TGTGCCAGCAGTAAAGGGGCAGGCACTGAAGCTTTCTTT
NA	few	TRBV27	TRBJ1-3	CASSHLGSSGNTIYF	TGTGCCAGCAGTCACCTCGGGAGCTCTGGAAACACCATATATTTT
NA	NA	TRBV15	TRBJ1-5	CATSRGGSNQPQHF	TGTGCCACCAGCCGGGGGGGCAGCAATCAGCCCCAGCATTTT
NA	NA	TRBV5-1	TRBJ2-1	CASSLRAGDYNEQFF	TGCGCCAGCAGCTTGCGGGCAGGGGACTACAATGAGCAGTTCTTC
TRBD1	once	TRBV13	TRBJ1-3	CASSPTGAGNTIYF	TGTGCCAGCAGCCCCACAGGGGCTGGAAACACCATATATTTT
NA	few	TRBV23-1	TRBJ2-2	CASRGADTGELFF	TGCGCCAGTCGGGGGGCGGACACCGGGGAGCTGTTTTTT
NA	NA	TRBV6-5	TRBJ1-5	CASSYHWDWSNQPQHF	TGTGCCAGCAGTTACCATTGGGACTGGAGCAATCAGCCCCAGCATTTT
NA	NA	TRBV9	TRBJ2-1	CASSVGATPNEQFF	TGTGCCAGCAGCGTTGGGGCTACCCCGAATGAGCAGTTCTTC
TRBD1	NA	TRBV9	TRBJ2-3	CASSHHEGTGGLDTQYF	TGTGCCAGCAGTCACCACGAAGGGACAGGGGGCCTAGATACGCAGTATTTT
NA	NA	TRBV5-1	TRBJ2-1	CASSLVSREVGEQFF	TGCGCCAGCAGCTTGGTATCCAGGGAAGTTGGGGAGCAGTTCTTC
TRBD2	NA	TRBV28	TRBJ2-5	CASRLAGQETQYF	TGTGCCAGTAGACTAGCGGGTCAAGAGACCCAGTACTTC
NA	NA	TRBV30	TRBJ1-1	CAWSAGASTEAFF	TGTGCCTGGAGCGCAGGGGCGAGCACTGAAGCTTTCTTT
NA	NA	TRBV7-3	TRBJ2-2	CASSPVRGRNTGELFF	TGTGCCAGCAGCCCCGTACGGGGGAGGAACACCGGGGAGCTGTTTTTT
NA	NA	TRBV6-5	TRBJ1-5	CASSLTFSNQPQHF	TGTGCCAGCAGTTTAACTTTTAGCAATCAGCCCCAGCATTTT
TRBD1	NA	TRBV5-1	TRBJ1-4	CASSQQGGATNEKLFF	TGCGCCAGCAGCCAACAGGGGGGGGCAACTAATGAAAAACTGTTTTTT
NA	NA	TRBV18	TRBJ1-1	CASSPGLGNTEAFF	TGTGCCAGCTCACCTGGGCTGGGGAACACTGAAGCTTTCTTT
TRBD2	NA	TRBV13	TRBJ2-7	CASSWTSGYEQYF	TGTGCCAGCAGCTGGACTAGCGGCTACGAGCAGTACTTC
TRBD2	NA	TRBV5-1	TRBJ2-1	CASSLEGLTNNEQFF	TGCGCCAGCAGCTTGGAGGGACTAACAAACAATGAGCAGTTCTTC
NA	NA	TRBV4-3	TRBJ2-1	CASSQGSGYAYNEQFF	TGCGCCAGCAGCCAAGGTAGCGGTTACGCCTACAATGAGCAGTTCTTC
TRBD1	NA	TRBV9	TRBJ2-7	CASSSQPGQVYF	TGTGCCAGCAGCTCCCAACCGGGACAGGTCTACTTC
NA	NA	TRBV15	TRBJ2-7	CATSPQGSQGGEQYF	TGTGCCACCAGCCCGCAAGGGTCCCAAGGGGGCGAGCAGTACTTC
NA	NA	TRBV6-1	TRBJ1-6	CASSEGRNSPLHF	TGTGCCAGCAGCGAGGGCCGTAATTCACCCCTCCACTTT
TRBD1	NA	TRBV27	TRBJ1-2	CASRSTGVGPGYTF	TGTGCCAGCAGGTCCACAGGGGTTGGCCCTGGCTACACCTTC
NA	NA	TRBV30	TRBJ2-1	CAWSVRGGADEQFF	TGTGCCTGGAGTGTAAGGGGGGGTGCGGATGAGCAGTTCTTC
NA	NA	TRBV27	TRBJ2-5	CASSRNQETQYF	TGTGCCAGCTCGCGGAACCAAGAGACCCAGTACTTC
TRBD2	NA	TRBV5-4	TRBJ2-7	CASSLAGGAFEQYF	TGTGCCAGCAGCCTAGCGGGAGGGGCGTTCGAGCAGTACTTC
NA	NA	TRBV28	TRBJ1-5	CASSGIWGVGQPQHF	TGTGCCAGCAGTGGGATCTGGGGGGTTGGTCAGCCCCAGCATTTT
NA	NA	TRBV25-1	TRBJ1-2	CASSDPGTIYNGYTF	TGTGCCAGCAGTGATCCAGGGACAATTTATAATGGCTACACCTTC
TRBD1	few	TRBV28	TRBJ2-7	CASSRGYEQYF	TGTGCCAGCAGCAGGGGGTACGAGCAGTACTTC
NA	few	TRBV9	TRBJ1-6	CASSVATGSGSPLHF	TGTGCCAGCAGCGTAGCTACAGGGAGTGGATCACCCCTCCACTTT
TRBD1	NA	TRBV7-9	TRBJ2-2	CSSSARQGNTGELFF	TGTTCCAGCAGCGCCCGACAGGGGAACACCGGGGAGCTGTTTTTT
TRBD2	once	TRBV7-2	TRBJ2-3	CASSLRLAGSTDTQYF	TGTGCCAGCAGCCTTCGACTAGCGGGATCCACAGATACGCAGTATTTT
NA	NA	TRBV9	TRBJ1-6	CASSVVGDSPLHF	TGTGCCAGCAGCGTAGTGGGAGATTCACCCCTCCACTTT
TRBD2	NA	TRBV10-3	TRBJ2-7	CAISVGLVSEEQYF	TGTGCCATCAGTGTGGGACTAGTCTCAGAAGAGCAGTACTTC
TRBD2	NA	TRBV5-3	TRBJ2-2	CARSPPRAGTGELFF	TGTGCCAGAAGCCCCCCCCGAGCGGGGACCGGGGAGCTGTTTTTT
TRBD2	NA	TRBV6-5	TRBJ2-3	CASSYGGADTQYF	TGTGCCAGCAGTTACGGGGGGGCAGATACGCAGTATTTT
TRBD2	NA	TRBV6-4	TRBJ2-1	CASSDSGGGYNEQFF	TGTGCCAGCAGTGACTCGGGGGGGGGATACAATGAGCAGTTCTTC
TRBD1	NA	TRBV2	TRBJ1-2	CASNGQGADIYGYTF	TGTGCCAGCAACGGACAGGGGGCTGATATCTATGGCTACACCTTC